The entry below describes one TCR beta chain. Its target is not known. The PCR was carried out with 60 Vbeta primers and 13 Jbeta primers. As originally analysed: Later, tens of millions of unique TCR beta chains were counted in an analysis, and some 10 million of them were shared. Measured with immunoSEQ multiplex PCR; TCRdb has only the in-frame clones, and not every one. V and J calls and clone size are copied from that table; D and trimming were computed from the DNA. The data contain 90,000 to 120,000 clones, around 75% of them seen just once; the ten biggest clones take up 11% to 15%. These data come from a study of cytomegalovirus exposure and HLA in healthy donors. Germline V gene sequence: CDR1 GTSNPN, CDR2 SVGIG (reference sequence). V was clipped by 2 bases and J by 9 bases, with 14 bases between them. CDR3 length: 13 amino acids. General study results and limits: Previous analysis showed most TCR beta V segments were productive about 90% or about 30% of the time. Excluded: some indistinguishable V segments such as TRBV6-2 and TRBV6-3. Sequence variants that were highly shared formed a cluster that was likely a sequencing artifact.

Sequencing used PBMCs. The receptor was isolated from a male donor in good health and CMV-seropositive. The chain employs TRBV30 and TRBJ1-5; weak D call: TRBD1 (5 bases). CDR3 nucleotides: TGTGCCTGGAGTAGGGAGGTCGGGGGGCCCCAGCATTTT. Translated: CAWSREVGGPQHF.